A single sample is the source of the 24 T cell receptor beta chains below, sequenced in a study of T cells in Graves' hyperthyroidism and ophthalmopathy. The investigators amplified TCR beta CDR3 regions from RNA transcripts. The study used the HTBI primer set for a first-round RT-PCR of the TCR CDR3. In TCRdb, the multiplex PCR reads were re-called with MiXCR into one record per CDR3 protein. The table lists about 400,000 distinct CDR3 sequences, under 15% of them singletons. The sample comprised blood. These TCRs come from a woman under 40 with Graves' hyperthyroidism.

This clonotype was observed a few times. The genes are TRBV10-3 and TRBJ1-5; TRBD1 might be the D (5 bases). The length of the CDR3 is 16 residues. V lost 4 bases and J 0 bases, leaving 13 bases between the germline ends. Germline V gene lookup returns CDR1 ENHRY and CDR2 SYGVKD. As DNA, the CDR3 is TGTGCCATCAGTGCGTCGGACATTTATAGCAATCAGCCCCAGCATTTT. This encodes CAISASDIYSNQPQHF.

The chain couples TRBV5-1 to TRBJ1-6; D gene uncertain. The CDR3 is 16 amino acids. Germline assignment: CDR1 SGHRS and CDR2 YFSETQ. The germline V and J ends were trimmed by 0 bases and 6 bases, with 13 bases remaining between them. The DNA for the CDR3 is TGCGCCAGCAGCTTGGCTAGTGGGTATCGTAATTCACCCCTCCACTTT. Its translation: CASSLASGYRNSPLHF. The whole variable domain, filled in from reference TRBV5-1 and TRBJ1-6, reads KAGVTQTPRYLIKTRGQQVTLSCSPISGHRSVSWYQQTPGQGLQFLFEYFSETQRNKGNFPGRFSGRQFSNSRSEMNVSTLELGDSALYLCASSLASGYRNSPLHFGNGTRLTVT.

This rearrangement joins TRBV9 to TRBJ2-1; a weak D match, TRBD1 (8 bases). The germline V gene has CDR1 SGDLS and CDR2 YYNGEE. The V end lost 3 bases, the J end lost 9 bases, and 25 bases lay between the germline ends. The CDR3 has 17 residues. The CDR3 sequence is CASSATDREGTYGEQFF. CDR3 sequence (DNA): TGTGCCAGCAGCGCTACGGACAGGGAGGGCACCTATGGTGAGCAGTTCTTC.

This clonotype appeared many times. The chain carries TRBV28 and TRBJ1-4; 7 bases align to TRBD1. The germline gives CDR1 MDHEN, CDR2 SYDVKM. With 8 bases clipped from V and 5 bases from J, the junction kept 5 bases outside the gene matches. CDR3 length equals 13 residues. The CDR3 nucleotides are TGTGCCAGCCGGGACAGTGGAAATGAAAAACTGTTTTTT. It yields the protein CASRDSGNEKLFF.

This clonotype was seen at least ten times. This chain uses TRBV7-9 with TRBJ2-7, with D possibly TRBD1 on 7 matching bases. The germline CDR1 and CDR2 sequences are SEHNR and FQNEAQ (reference sequence). Trimming pared 1 base from V and 5 bases from J, leaving 12 bases between. This CDR3 spans 14 amino acids. CDR3 sequence (DNA): TGTGCCAGCAGCTTAGACAGGGGAGGTGACGAGCAGTACTTC. Amino acids: CASSLDRGGDEQYF. Full variable domain (missing parts from reference TRBV7-9 and TRBJ2-7): DTGVSQNPRHKITKRGQNVTFRCDPISEHNRLYWYRQTLGQGPEFLTYFQNEAQLEKSRLLSDRFSAERPKGSFSTLEIQRTEQGDSAMYLCASSLDRGGDEQYFGPGTRLTVT.

This chain uses TRBV3-1 with TRBJ1-6, with D possibly TRBD1 on 5 matching bases. The CDR3 has 16 amino acids. The V end was cut by 3 bases, the J end by 10 bases, with 19 bases between. The germline CDR1 and CDR2 sequences are LGHDT and YNNKEL (reference sequence). The DNA for the CDR3 is TGTGCCAGCAGCCAGGGGCTCCAACTTTTGAGCTCACCCCTCCACTTT. Translating it yields CASSQGLQLLSSPLHF.

This clonotype was counted a few times. The V and J genes are TRBV20-1 and TRBJ2-2, with TRBD1 identical over 11 bases. The germline V gene encodes CDR1 DFQATT and CDR2 SNEGSKA (reference sequence). The CDR3 runs 15 residues. After removal of 2 bases from V and 4 bases from J, the junction contained 3 bases not matched to a gene. The CDR3 loop reads CSARPDRGRTGELFF. CDR3 coding DNA: TGCAGTGCTAGACCGGACAGGGGGCGCACCGGGGAGCTGTTTTTT.

This clonotype was counted at least ten times. The rearrangement uses TRBV12-3 or TRBV12-4 and TRBJ2-7; 14 nucleotides line up with TRBD2. After removal of 3 bases from V and 4 bases from J, the junction contained 14 bases not matched to a gene. This CDR3 region has 19 residues. The CDR3 loop reads CASSLGNYPGLAGVYEQYF. The CDR3 nucleotides are TGTGCCAGCAGTTTGGGGAATTATCCGGGACTAGCGGGAGTGTACGAGCAGTACTTC.

This chain links TRBV27 with TRBJ1-6; 10 nucleotides agree with TRBD1. Germline V gene lookup returns CDR1 MNHEY and CDR2 SMNVEV (reference sequence). This CDR3 spans 15 amino acids. The trim removed 4 bases at V and 7 bases at J, leaving 4 bases unmatched. The CDR3 DNA reads TGTGCCAGCAGTTGGGACAGGGGCCAAAATTCACCCCTCCACTTT. This translates into CASSWDRGQNSPLHF.

Only a few counts were recorded for this clonotype. V and J are TRBV6-1 and TRBJ1-5, with TRBD1 identical over 10 bases. This CDR3 region has 15 residues. The junction had 6 bases not matched to a gene; V was cut back by 5 bases and J by 5 bases. Germline V gene data show CDR1 as MNHNS and CDR2 as SASEGT. CDR3 region: CASSSLGTGDQPQHF. CDR3 DNA sequence: TGTGCCAGCAGTTCCCTAGGGACAGGGGATCAGCCCCAGCATTTT.

V and J are TRBV7-3 and TRBJ2-7, with D perhaps TRBD1 (7 bases). With 5 bases removed from V and 3 bases from J, the gap between germline ends came to 17 bases. CDR1 is SGHTA, CDR2 FQGTGA, per germline. The CDR3 runs to 15 residues. In DNA, the CDR3 is TGTGCCAGCAGCGCAGGGGGGACCCTGGTCTACGAGCAGTACTTC. Its protein product is CASSAGGTLVYEQYF.

This clonotype was picked up a small number of times. The chain combines TRBV3-1 with TRBJ2-3; 11 bases match TRBD2. V gave up 4 bases and J gave up 4 bases; unmatched junction bases: 10. The germline CDR1 and CDR2 sequences are LGHDT and YNNKEL (reference sequence). This CDR3 has 17 amino acids. The CDR3 DNA sequence: TGTGCCAGCAGCCGCAGAACTCGGACTAGCGGGCCAGATACGCAGTATTTT. The encoded protein is CASSRRTRTSGPDTQYF.

This clonotype was seen at least ten times. This chain uses TRBV12-5 with TRBJ2-7; D not certain. The CDR3 is 14 residues long. Trimming took 9 bases from V and 3 from J, leaving 18 bases between them. Germline values: CDR1 LGHNT, CDR2 FRNRAP. The CDR3 sequence: CARASGAPNYEQYF. In DNA, the CDR3 is TGTGCTAGGGCATCCGGAGCGCCCAACTACGAGCAGTACTTC.

This clonotype has at least ten counts. The chain combines TRBV6-1 with TRBJ1-5; D remains ambiguous. The CDR3 loop spans 18 amino acids. V lost 5 bases and J 5 bases, leaving 25 bases between the germline ends. Germline lookup yields CDR1 MNHNS and CDR2 SASEGT. CDR3 loop: CASSSYYRALAGDQPQHF. The CDR3 DNA is TGTGCCAGCAGTTCCTACTATCGGGCCCTAGCTGGTGATCAGCCCCAGCATTTT.

This clonotype showed up many times. V usage is TRBV27 and J usage is TRBJ2-7; 7 nucleotides match TRBD1. After removal of 5 bases from V and 2 bases from J, the junction contained 6 bases not matched to a gene. This CDR3 is built from 14 residues. The V gene's germline CDR1 is MNHEY and CDR2 SMNVEV (reference sequence). The CDR3 sequence is CASSPWDSTYEQYF. The CDR3 region has the DNA TGTGCCAGCAGTCCCTGGGACAGTACCTACGAGCAGTACTTC.

The chain joins TRBV11-2 to TRBJ2-7; D is perhaps TRBD2 (5 bases). Germline CDR1 is SGHAT and CDR2 is FQNNGV. The germline V and J ends were trimmed by 3 bases and 5 bases, with 14 bases remaining between them. The CDR3 runs to 14 residues. CDR3 sequence (DNA): TGTGCCAGCAGCTTTAGCGATCACTGGCACGAGCAGTACTTC. Translating gives CASSFSDHWHEQYF.

The gene calls are TRBV10-1 and TRBJ2-3; 10 bases map to TRBD1. CDR1 and CDR2 from the germline V gene are WNHNN and SYGVQD (reference sequence). Trimming cost V 4 bases and J 6 bases; bases outside gene matches: 7. This CDR3 contains 15 residues. The CDR3 DNA sequence: TGCGCCAGCAGTGGGGCGACAGGGGGCTTGGATACGCAGTATTTT. Protein product: CASSGATGGLDTQYF.

This clonotype was seen a few times. The CDR3 region is CASLPGQVYGYTF. The CDR3 DNA reads TGTGCCAGCCTACCGGGACAGGTCTATGGCTACACCTTC. The V call is TRBV28, the J call TRBJ1-2, with 8 bases lining up with TRBD1. The CDR3 spans 13 residues. Germline V gives CDR1 MDHEN, CDR2 SYDVKM. V lost 8 bases and J lost 4; bases outside the gene matches: 6.

This clonotype came up many times. The genes are TRBV6-1 and TRBJ1-1; the D gene is possibly TRBD1 (5 bases). Germline lookup yields CDR1 MNHNS and CDR2 SASEGT. The length of the CDR3 is 15 residues. Deletions cut 5 bases from V and 0 bases from J, with 13 bases between. The CDR3 bases are TGTGCCAGCAGTTTCTCCGGGGCAATGAACACTGAAGCTTTCTTT. Its translation: CASSFSGAMNTEAFF.

The chain recombines TRBV2 with TRBJ2-1; the match to TRBD1 covers 10 bases. V lost 4 bases, J lost 5 bases, and 5 bases stayed unmatched. From germline, CDR1 is SNHLY and CDR2 FYNNEI. The CDR3 extends over 15 amino acids. This CDR3 reads CASSADRGQHNEQFF. CDR3 DNA sequence: TGTGCCAGCAGTGCTGACAGGGGGCAACACAATGAGCAGTTCTTC.

This clonotype was detected ten times or more. The CDR3 DNA sequence: TGTGCCAGCAGTTCGTCGGTCTGGGGCGGGCAGTACTTC. This encodes CASSSSVWGGQYF. V usage is TRBV28 and J usage is TRBJ2-7; D may be TRBD1 (5 bases). The length of the CDR3 is 13 residues. The V gene lost 4 bases and the J gene lost 9 bases, with 16 bases spanning the gap. The germline CDR1 and CDR2 sequences are MDHEN and SYDVKM.

The sample holds a few counts of this clonotype. The V gene is TRBV30, the J gene TRBJ1-3; no clear D. V was clipped by 4 bases and J by 0 bases, with 16 bases between them. Per the germline V gene, CDR1 is GTSNPN and CDR2 is SVGIG (reference sequence). The CDR3 totals 16 residues. CDR3: CAWMSVAPSSGNTIYF. The CDR3 DNA is TGTGCCTGGATGTCCGTCGCCCCGAGCTCTGGAAACACCATATATTTT.

This clonotype appeared many times. The V call is TRBV18, the J call TRBJ1-4; D ambiguous. Deletions cut 0 bases from V and 10 bases from J, with 9 bases between. Germline lookup yields CDR1 KGHSH and CDR2 LQKENI. The CDR3 sequence is 13 residues long. The chain's CDR3 is CASSPPDRVKLFF. The CDR3 coding sequence is TGTGCCAGCTCACCACCGGACCGGGTAAAACTGTTTTTT.

This clonotype was detected a few times. V usage is TRBV20-1 and J usage is TRBJ2-7; TRBD2 matches at 8 bases. Trimming removed 1 base from V and 3 bases from J; junction bases left unmatched: 5. The length of the CDR3 is 14 residues. Germline CDR1 reads DFQATT; CDR2 reads SNEGSKA (reference sequence). CDR3 nucleotides: TGCAGTGCTAGAGCCTCCGGGACTAGCTACGAGCAGTACTTC. Translated: CSARASGTSYEQYF.